This entry concerns a single T cell receptor (beta chain). The V and J ends lost 0 bases and 4 bases respectively, with 10 bases between them. The CDR3 totals 14 residues. Germline V gives CDR1 SGDLS, CDR2 YYNGEE. The data originate from a study of blood T cell repertoires in COVID-19. Whole-study context: PBMCs, B-cell-depleted T cells, or T cells were the source of the cDNA or gDNA that made up the material.

In the source study's methods: Cell counts per sample came from amplifying reference gene primers. Sequencing used immunoSEQ multiplex PCR; TCRdb keeps in-frame clones, though not all of them. V and J calls and clone size follow that table, whereas D and trimming were derived from the DNA. The sample holds some 33,000 clones, roughly 91% seen once. This chain joins TRBV9 and TRBJ1-2, with D possibly being TRBD1 (5 bases). Sequenced input: peripheral blood. The receptor was derived from a man between 65 and 80 years old with active or convalescent COVID-19. CDR3 sequence: CASSVGPGIYGYTF. The CDR3 nucleotides read TGTGCCAGCAGCGTAGGCCCAGGGATCTATGGCTACACCTTC.